These 18 T cell receptor beta chains came from one sample sequenced in a study of CD8 T cells in Susac syndrome. Reverse transcription of roughly 0.5 to 1 ug RNA was carried out with random hexamers. Each CDR3 protein gets one entry after TCRdb re-called the immunoSEQ multiplex PCR reads with MiXCR. The table lists around 180,000 distinct CDR3 sequences, about 95% of them singletons. The sample was CD8+ T cells from PBMCs. The receptor set was obtained from a human donor with multiple sclerosis.

The chain links TRBV4-2 to TRBJ1-2; TRBD1 might be the D (6 bases). The CDR3 is 14 amino acids. V lost 3 bases and J lost 8, with 16 bases in between. Germline V CDR1 and CDR2: LGHNA, YNFKEQ. The CDR3 nucleotides read TGTGCCAGCAGCCACTTGTTGACAGGCCTAGGCTACACCTTC. Amino acid sequence: CASSHLLTGLGYTF.

V usage is TRBV9 and J usage is TRBJ2-1; D tentatively fits TRBD1 or TRBD2 (5 bases each). The V gene's germline CDR1 is SGDLS and CDR2 YYNGEE. V lost 3 bases and J lost 9, with 13 bases in between. This CDR3 comprises 13 residues. CDR3 nucleotides: TGTGCCAGCAGCGCCGAGACGAGGGGTGAGCAGTTCTTC. It translates to CASSAETRGEQFF.

This chain uses TRBV2 with TRBJ2-1; D assignment may be TRBD1 or TRBD2 (5 bases each). Trimming cost V 7 bases and J 13 bases, with 8 bases left between them. This CDR3 comprises 9 residues. Germline V lookup: CDR1 SNHLY, CDR2 FYNNEI. CDR3 bases: TGTGCCAGCACGGGACCTCAGTTCTTC. It codes for CASTGPQFF.

The V gene is TRBV28, the J gene TRBJ1-1; D uncertain. CDR3 size: 12 residues. Germline V gene sequence: CDR1 MDHEN, CDR2 SYDVKM. V was clipped by 6 bases and J by 5 bases, with 10 bases between them. CDR3 sequence: CASRPGVTEAFF. The CDR3 DNA sequence: TGTGCCAGCAGGCCTGGGGTGACTGAAGCTTTCTTT.

A single count supports this clonotype. The chain combines TRBV3-1 with TRBJ1-6; no definite D call. V was pared by 0 bases and J by 7 bases, with 10 bases between. This CDR3 is 15 amino acids long. From germline, CDR1 is LGHDT and CDR2 YNNKEL (reference sequence). DNA of the CDR3: TGTGCCAGCAGCCAAGATTTAGGTATCAATTCACCCCTCCACTTT. It yields the protein CASSQDLGINSPLHF.

The chain combines TRBV27 with TRBJ2-7, with TRBD2 matching over 7 bases. The CDR3 has 13 residues. V shed 2 bases, J shed 3 bases, and the junction held 1 base outside the gene matches. The germline gives CDR1 MNHEY, CDR2 SMNVEV (reference sequence). CDR3 sequence (DNA): TGTGCCAGCAGTTTAGCGGGAGTCTACGAGCAGTACTTC. Its translation: CASSLAGVYEQYF.

The chain couples TRBV7-9 to TRBJ2-5; D uncertain. The germline V and J ends were trimmed by 1 base and 5 bases, with 11 bases remaining between them. Germline loops: CDR1 SEHNR, CDR2 FQNEAQ (reference sequence). The CDR3 is 14 residues long. CDR3 loop: CASSLVTDAETQYF. The CDR3 nucleotides read TGTGCCAGCAGCTTAGTTACGGATGCGGAGACCCAGTACTTC.

This chain joins TRBV11-2 and TRBJ1-1; D is ambiguous. The V gene lost 2 bases and the J gene lost 1 base, with 2 bases spanning the gap. The CDR3 sequence is 12 residues long. From germline, CDR1 is SGHAT and CDR2 FQNNGV. The CDR3 DNA is TGTGCCAGCAGCTTAACGAACACTGAAGCTTTCTTT. Protein product: CASSLTNTEAFF.

This chain connects TRBV30 to TRBJ1-2; 9 positions match TRBD1. V lost 0 bases to trimming and J lost 4 bases; unmatched junction nucleotides: 0. The CDR3 is made up of 13 amino acids. Germline V gene sequence: CDR1 GTSNPN, CDR2 SVGIG (reference sequence). This CDR3 reads CAWSVTGGYGYTF. The DNA for the CDR3 is TGTGCCTGGAGTGTGACAGGGGGCTATGGCTACACCTTC.

This clonotype was recorded only once. The V gene is TRBV9, the J gene TRBJ2-1; TRBD1 aligns across 8 bases. The CDR3 covers 15 residues. Trimming cost V 4 bases and J 4 bases; bases outside gene matches: 7. Per germline, CDR1 SGDLS and CDR2 YYNGEE. CDR3 amino acids: CASSQTGAGYNEQFF. CDR3 DNA: TGTGCCAGCAGCCAGACAGGGGCGGGTTACAATGAGCAGTTCTTC. The whole variable domain, filled in from reference TRBV9 and TRBJ2-1, reads DSGVTQTPKHLITATGQRVTLRCSPRSGDLSVYWYQQSLDQGLQFLIQYYNGEERAKGNILERFSAQQFPDLHSELNLSSLELGDSALYFCASSQTGAGYNEQFFGPGTRLTVL.

This clonotype has a handful of counts. V gene TRBV10-3 combines with J gene TRBJ2-7; D is ambiguous. Germline V gives CDR1 ENHRY, CDR2 SYGVKD. The CDR3 sequence is 12 residues long. Trimming stripped 2 bases from V and 1 base from J, with 3 bases between. DNA of the CDR3: TGTGCCATCAGTGAGAGGTCCTACGAGCAGTACTTC. It yields the protein CAISERSYEQYF.

The chain recombines TRBV4-1 with TRBJ2-1; D not resolved. With 0 bases removed from V and 10 bases from J, the gap between germline ends came to 7 bases. Germline CDR1 is MGHRA and CDR2 is YSYEKL. The CDR3 length is 12 residues. The CDR3 DNA is TGCGCCAGCAGCCAAGATCTCCGGGAGCAGTTCTTC. Translation: CASSQDLREQFF.

The chain employs TRBV12-3 or TRBV12-4 and TRBJ1-1; D may be TRBD1 (5 bases). This CDR3 region has 12 residues. The V and J ends lost 6 bases and 6 bases respectively, with 11 bases between them. The CDR3 is CASSPGRAEAFF. The CDR3 DNA follows: TGTGCCAGCAGCCCAGGGAGGGCTGAAGCTTTCTTT.

This clonotype showed up just once. J is TRBJ2-1 and V is TRBV20-1; the match to TRBD2 covers 9 bases. The CDR3 totals 16 residues. V shed 0 bases and J 4 bases; nucleotides not matched to a gene: 7. The germline gives CDR1 DFQATT, CDR2 SNEGSKA (reference sequence). The CDR3 DNA is TGCAGTGCTAGAGATTATCGTAGCGGGAGTTACAATGAGCAGTTCTTC. It yields the protein CSARDYRSGSYNEQFF.

The rearrangement uses TRBV9 and TRBJ2-3; no firm D call. Trimming removed 3 bases at V and 0 bases at J, with 11 bases between. Germline CDR1 SGDLS, CDR2 YYNGEE. The CDR3 is made up of 15 amino acids. CDR3 nucleotides: TGTGCCAGCAGCGGAAGAACCACTAGCACAGATACGCAGTATTTT. This codes for CASSGRTTSTDTQYF.

V gene TRBV2 combines with J gene TRBJ2-7; 7 bases match TRBD2. With 10 bases clipped from V and 4 bases from J, the junction kept 7 bases outside the gene matches. In germline, CDR1 is SNHLY, CDR2 FYNNEI. The CDR3 is made up of 12 amino acids. CDR3 coding DNA: TGTGCCACCAGGACTAGTAATTACGAGCAGTACTTC. Amino acid sequence: CATRTSNYEQYF.

The rearrangement uses TRBV30 and TRBJ2-1; D gene uncertain. There are 15 residues in the CDR3. Germline-derived CDR1 and CDR2 are GTSNPN and SVGIG (reference sequence). Trimming removed 0 bases from V and 1 base from J, with 10 bases in between. Here the CDR3 DNA reads TGTGCCTGGAGTGTAGCTGTGGGGTCCTACAATGAGCAGTTCTTC. This sequence encodes CAWSVAVGSYNEQFF.

V and J are TRBV29-1 and TRBJ2-1, with D possibly TRBD1 on 5 matching bases. Germline V gives CDR1 SQVTM, CDR2 ANQGSEA. Trimming removed 4 bases from V and 5 bases from J, with 15 bases in between. The CDR3 is 14 amino acids. DNA for the CDR3: TGCAGCGTTGCTGGCAGGGCCGCCCACAATGAGCAGTTCTTC. It specifies CSVAGRAAHNEQFF.